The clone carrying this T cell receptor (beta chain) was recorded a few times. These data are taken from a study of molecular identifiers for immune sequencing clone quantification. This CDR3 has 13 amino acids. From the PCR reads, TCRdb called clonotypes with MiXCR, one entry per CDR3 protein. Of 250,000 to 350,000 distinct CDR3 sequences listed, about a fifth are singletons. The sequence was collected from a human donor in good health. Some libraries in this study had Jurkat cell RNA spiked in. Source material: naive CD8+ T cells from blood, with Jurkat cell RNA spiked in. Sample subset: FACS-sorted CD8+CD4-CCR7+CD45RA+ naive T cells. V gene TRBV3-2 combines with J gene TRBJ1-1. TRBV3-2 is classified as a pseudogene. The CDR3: CASSHGVNTEAFF. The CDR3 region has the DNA TGTGCCAGCAGCCATGGAGTGAACACTGAAGCTTTCTTT.